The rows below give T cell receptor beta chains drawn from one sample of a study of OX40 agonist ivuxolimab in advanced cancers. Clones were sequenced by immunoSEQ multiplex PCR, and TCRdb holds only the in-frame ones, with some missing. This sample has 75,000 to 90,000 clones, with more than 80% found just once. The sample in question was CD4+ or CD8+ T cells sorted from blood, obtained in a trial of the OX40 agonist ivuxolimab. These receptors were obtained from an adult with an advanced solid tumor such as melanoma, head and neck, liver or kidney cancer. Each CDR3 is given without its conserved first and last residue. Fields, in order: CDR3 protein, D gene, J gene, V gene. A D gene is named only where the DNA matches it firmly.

AWSVHGSSPAF,-,TRBJ1-1,TRBV30
ATSRDKRDTQY,-,TRBJ2-3,TRBV15
ASSGQRNTIY,-,TRBJ1-3,TRBV9
ASSLSSGGNEQF,TRBD2,TRBJ2-1,TRBV5-5
ASSPGLEETQY,-,TRBJ2-5,TRBV6-5
AWSVLVGEAF,-,TRBJ1-1,TRBV30
ASSSTLAGAYNEQF,TRBD2,TRBJ2-1,TRBV5-4
ASSLAGSGANVLT,-,TRBJ2-6,TRBV7-9
ASRREGQGARQPQH,TRBD1,TRBJ1-5,TRBV28
ASSPVARYGYT,-,TRBJ1-2,TRBV6-5
ASMIPGTGKGYT,TRBD1,TRBJ1-2,TRBV2
ASRYPGGVTIY,TRBD1,TRBJ1-3,TRBV28